This T cell receptor (beta chain) was retrieved from a study of blood T cell repertoires in COVID-19. Study-wide context: Italy, Spain and the United States were the sources of the convalescent and acute COVID-19 samples. T cells, B-cell-depleted T cells, or PBMCs provided the cDNA or gDNA that served as material.

In this sample, this clone turned up a few times. V was trimmed by 2 bases and J by 5 bases, leaving 21 bases between them. Germline lookup yields CDR1 SGHDN and CDR2 FVKESK. This CDR3 region has 18 residues. Original methodology: Reference gene primer amplification in the assay estimated nucleated cell counts. Profiled with immunoSEQ multiplex PCR; TCRdb holds only in-frame clones, not every one. Clone size and the V and J calls come from that table; the DNA yielded D and trimming. The sample has some 93,000 clones, roughly 86% seen once; the top ten hold around 10%. The sequenced sample was peripheral blood. The rearrangement uses TRBV14 and TRBJ1-4; tentatively, D is TRBD1 (6 bases). The TCR was taken from a man between 45 and 60 years old with acute or convalescent COVID-19. For the CDR3, the DNA is TGTGCCAGCAGCCAAACGTTTAGGACAGTTGACTACAATGAAAAACTGTTTTTT. This translates into CASSQTFRTVDYNEKLFF. Full variable domain (missing parts from reference TRBV14 and TRBJ1-4): EAGVTQFPSHSVIEKGQTVTLRCDPISGHDNLYWYRRVMGKEIKFLLHFVKESKQDESGMPNNRFLAERTGGTYSTLKVQPAELEDSGVYFCASSQTFRTVDYNEKLFFGSGTQLSVL.